The source of this T cell receptor beta chain is a study of cytomegalovirus exposure and HLA in healthy donors. Donors showed nominal health when sampled, although they likely had unrecorded immune exposures. In this sample, this clone turned up once. Its specificity is unknown. Vbeta (60) and Jbeta (13) primers were used in the PCR. Using immunoSEQ multiplex PCR, the repertoire was profiled, and TCRdb retains in-frame clones only, with some absent. The sample holds 90,000 to 140,000 clones; approximately 80% are singletons and the top ten take under 1.5%. Broader study findings: The later analysis indicated that the majority of CMV-associated TCR beta chains appeared HLA-restricted.

Sequences were obtained from PBMCs. This clonotype was obtained from a man aged 25-45 years in good health and CMV-seronegative.

The CDR3 reads CASSLASGRNQPQHF. CDR3 DNA: TGTGCCAGCAGCTTAGCTTCAGGTCGCAATCAGCCCCAGCATTTT. This rearrangement joins TRBV7-6 to TRBJ1-5; D not resolved. The V and J ends lost 0 bases and 2 bases respectively, with 8 bases between them. The CDR3 sequence is 15 residues long. Germline CDR1 is SGHVS and CDR2 is FNYEAQ.